Presented here are 8 T cell receptor beta chains from one specimen sequenced in a study of control samples from healthy donors and cancer patients. Using immunoSEQ multiplex PCR, the repertoire was profiled, and TCRdb retains in-frame clones only, with some absent. Here the sample spans under 150,000 clones, 93% being singletons. The specimen was blood. All receptors derive from a man aged 30 to 45 in good health.

The CDR3 DNA follows: TGTGCCAGCAGCCAAGAAACAGGACTAATAAATGAAAAACTGTTTTTT. This translates into CASSQETGLINEKLFF. The chain recombines TRBV14 with TRBJ1-4; weak D call: TRBD1 (5 bases). The CDR3 contains 16 residues. The germline V gene has CDR1 SGHDN and CDR2 FVKESK. V lost 0 bases and J lost 5, with 13 bases in between.

This chain connects TRBV28 to TRBJ2-7; D uncertain. CDR1 is MDHEN, CDR2 SYDVKM, per germline. Between the trimmed V and J ends, which lost 7 bases and 6 bases, there was a span of 10 bases. The CDR3 has 11 residues. CDR3 residues: CASTLLGEQYF. DNA of the CDR3: TGTGCCAGCACCCTCCTAGGCGAGCAGTACTTC.

V gene TRBV4-2 combines with J gene TRBJ1-5; no definite D call. In germline, CDR1 is LGHNA, CDR2 YNFKEQ. V was pared by 2 bases and J by 5 bases, with 7 bases between. This CDR3 is built from 13 residues. This CDR3 reads CASSQFAYQPQHF. CDR3 nucleotide sequence: TGTGCCAGCAGCCAATTTGCGTATCAGCCCCAGCATTTT.

The chain uses TRBV11-2 and TRBJ2-7; D tentatively reads TRBD1 or TRBD2 (5 bases each). V lost 4 bases, J lost 5 bases, and 18 bases lay in between. CDR1 and CDR2 from the germline V gene are SGHAT and FQNNGV. This CDR3 contains 15 residues. The DNA of the CDR3 is TGTGCCAGCAGCTCAATAACAGGCACCGGGGACGAGCAGTACTTC. Translating gives CASSSITGTGDEQYF.

This chain links TRBV5-1 with TRBJ1-1; tentatively, D is TRBD1 (5 bases). CDR1 is SGHRS and CDR2 is YFSETQ in the germline V gene. This CDR3 is 14 amino acids long. Deletions cut 0 bases from V and 6 bases from J, with 12 bases between. This chain's CDR3 is CASSLAMGVPEAFF. CDR3 coding DNA: TGCGCCAGCAGCTTGGCCATGGGGGTGCCTGAAGCTTTCTTT.

This clone was found once. The chain is built from TRBV5-4 and TRBJ1-2, with 10 bases identical to TRBD1. This CDR3 has 15 residues. The V gene's germline CDR1 is SGHNT and CDR2 YYREEE (reference sequence). V dropped 4 bases and J dropped 4; count of bases not matched to a gene: 7. CDR3 in amino acids: CASSQGTGEVYGYTF. The CDR3 DNA sequence: TGTGCCAGCAGCCAAGGGACAGGGGAGGTCTATGGCTACACCTTC.

J is TRBJ1-2 and V is TRBV5-1; D may be TRBD1 (6 bases). The length of the CDR3 is 14 residues. Trimming took off 3 bases at V and 6 bases at J, with 15 bases between the two ends. Per the germline V gene, CDR1 is SGHRS and CDR2 is YFSETQ. The CDR3 reads CASSYNPGGDGYTF. The CDR3 region has the DNA TGCGCCAGCAGCTATAATCCGGGGGGCGATGGCTACACCTTC.

This chain links TRBV11-2 with TRBJ1-5, with D perhaps TRBD1 (5 bases). The V and J ends lost 5 bases and 6 bases respectively, with 14 bases between them. The CDR3 has 14 amino acids. Germline V gene sequence: CDR1 SGHAT, CDR2 FQNNGV. Written as DNA, the CDR3 is TGTGCCAGCAGCCCGAGCCGGGGACGTCAGCCCCAGCATTTT. The encoded protein is CASSPSRGRQPQHF.